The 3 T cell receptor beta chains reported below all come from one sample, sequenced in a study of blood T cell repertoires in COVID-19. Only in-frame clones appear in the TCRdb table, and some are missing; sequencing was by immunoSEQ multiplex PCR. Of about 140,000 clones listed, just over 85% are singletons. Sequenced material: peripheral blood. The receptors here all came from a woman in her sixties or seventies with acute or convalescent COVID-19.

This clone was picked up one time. This CDR3 is CASLGQGAPEAFF. CDR3 nucleotides: TGTGCCAGCCTGGGACAGGGGGCTCCTGAAGCTTTCTTT. The chain carries TRBV2 and TRBJ1-1; 12 bases align to TRBD1. The CDR3 extends over 13 amino acids. The V and J ends lost 8 bases and 6 bases, in that order; junction bases with no gene match: 4. Germline V gives CDR1 SNHLY, CDR2 FYNNEI.

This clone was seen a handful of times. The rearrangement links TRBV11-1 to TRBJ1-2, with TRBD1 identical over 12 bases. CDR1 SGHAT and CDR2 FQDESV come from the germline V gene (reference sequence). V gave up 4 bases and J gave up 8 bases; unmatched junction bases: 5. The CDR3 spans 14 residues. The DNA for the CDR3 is TGTGCCAGCAGCTCCGGGACAGGGGGCTGGGGCTACACCTTC. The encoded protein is CASSSGTGGWGYTF.

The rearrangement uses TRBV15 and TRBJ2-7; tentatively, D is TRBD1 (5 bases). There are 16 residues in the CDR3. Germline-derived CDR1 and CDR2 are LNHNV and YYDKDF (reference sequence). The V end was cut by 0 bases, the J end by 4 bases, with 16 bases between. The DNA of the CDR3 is TGTGCCACCAGCAGAGATACCCCTCCTTCAGGGTACGAGCAGTACTTC. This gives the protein CATSRDTPPSGYEQYF.